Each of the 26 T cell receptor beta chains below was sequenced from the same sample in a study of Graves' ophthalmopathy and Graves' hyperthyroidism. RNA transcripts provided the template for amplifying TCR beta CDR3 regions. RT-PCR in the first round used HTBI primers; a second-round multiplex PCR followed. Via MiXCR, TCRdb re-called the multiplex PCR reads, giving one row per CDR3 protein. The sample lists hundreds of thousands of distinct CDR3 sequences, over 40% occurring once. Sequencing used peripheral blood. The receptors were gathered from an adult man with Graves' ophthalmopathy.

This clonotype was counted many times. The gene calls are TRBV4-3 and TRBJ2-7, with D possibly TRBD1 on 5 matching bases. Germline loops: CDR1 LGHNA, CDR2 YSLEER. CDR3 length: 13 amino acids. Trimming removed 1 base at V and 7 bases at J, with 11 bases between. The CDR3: CASSQGRAGEQYF. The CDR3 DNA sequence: TGCGCCAGCAGCCAAGGAAGGGCAGGGGAGCAGTACTTC.

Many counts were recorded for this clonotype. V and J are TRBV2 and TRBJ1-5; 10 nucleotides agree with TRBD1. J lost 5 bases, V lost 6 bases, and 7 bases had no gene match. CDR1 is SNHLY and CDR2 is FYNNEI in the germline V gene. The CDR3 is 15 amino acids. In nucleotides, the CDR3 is TGTGCCAGCAGAGGCGGGGACAGGGGAGATCAGCCCCAGCATTTT. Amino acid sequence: CASRGGDRGDQPQHF. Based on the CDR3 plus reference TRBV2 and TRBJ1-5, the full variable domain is EPEVTQTPSHQVTQMGQEVILRCVPISNHLYFYWYRQILGQKVEFLVSFYNNEISEKSEIFDDQFSVERPDGSNFTLKIRSTKLEDSAMYFCASRGGDRGDQPQHFGDGTRLSIL.

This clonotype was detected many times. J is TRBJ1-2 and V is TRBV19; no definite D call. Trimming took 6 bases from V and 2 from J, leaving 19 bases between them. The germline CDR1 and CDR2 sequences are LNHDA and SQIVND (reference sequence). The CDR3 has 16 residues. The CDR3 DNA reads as TGTGCCAGTAGGCAACAGTCTACTGGCCCCAACTATGGCTACACCTTC. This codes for CASRQQSTGPNYGYTF.

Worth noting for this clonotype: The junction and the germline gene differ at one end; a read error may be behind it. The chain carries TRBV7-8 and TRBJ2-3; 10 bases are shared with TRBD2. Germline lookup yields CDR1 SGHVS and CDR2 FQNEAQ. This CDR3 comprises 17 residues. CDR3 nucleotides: TGTGCCAGCAGCCTAGCGGGAGCGGGAGTGGGCACAGATACGCAGTATTTT. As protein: CASSLAGAGVGTDTQYF.

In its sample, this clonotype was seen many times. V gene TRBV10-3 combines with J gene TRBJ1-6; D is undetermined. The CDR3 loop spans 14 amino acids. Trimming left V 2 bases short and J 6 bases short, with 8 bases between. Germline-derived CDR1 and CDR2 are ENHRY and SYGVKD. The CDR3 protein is CAISEGVTNSPLHF. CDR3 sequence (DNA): TGTGCCATCAGTGAGGGGGTCACTAATTCACCCCTCCACTTT.

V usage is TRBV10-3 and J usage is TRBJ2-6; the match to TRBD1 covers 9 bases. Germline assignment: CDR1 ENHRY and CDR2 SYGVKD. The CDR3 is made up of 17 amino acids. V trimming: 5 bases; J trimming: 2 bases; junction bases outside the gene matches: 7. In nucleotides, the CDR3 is TGTGCCATCAGTCACCGGGACAGGGTTGCTGGGGCCAACGTCCTGACTTTC. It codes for CAISHRDRVAGANVLTF.

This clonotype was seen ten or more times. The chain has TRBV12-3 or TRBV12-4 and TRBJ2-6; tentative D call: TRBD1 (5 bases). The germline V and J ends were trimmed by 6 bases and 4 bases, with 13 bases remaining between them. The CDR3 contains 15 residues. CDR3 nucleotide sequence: TGTGCCAGCAGCCCCAGGGTCTCGGGGGCCAACGTCCTGACTTTC. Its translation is CASSPRVSGANVLTF.

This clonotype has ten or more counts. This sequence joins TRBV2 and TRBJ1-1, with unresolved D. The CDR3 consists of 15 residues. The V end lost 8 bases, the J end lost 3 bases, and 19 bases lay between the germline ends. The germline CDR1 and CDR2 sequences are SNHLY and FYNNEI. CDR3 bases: TGTGCCAGCTATGGTGGGCTCTTAAAGGACACTGAAGCTTTCTTT. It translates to CASYGGLLKDTEAFF.

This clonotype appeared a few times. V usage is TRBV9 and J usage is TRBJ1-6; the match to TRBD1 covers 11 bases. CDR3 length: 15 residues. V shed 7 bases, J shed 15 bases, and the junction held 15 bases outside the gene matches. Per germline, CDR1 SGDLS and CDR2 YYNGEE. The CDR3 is CASSSPGQGALLLHF. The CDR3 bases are TGTGCCAGCTCATCACCTGGACAGGGGGCTCTTCTCCTCCACTTT.

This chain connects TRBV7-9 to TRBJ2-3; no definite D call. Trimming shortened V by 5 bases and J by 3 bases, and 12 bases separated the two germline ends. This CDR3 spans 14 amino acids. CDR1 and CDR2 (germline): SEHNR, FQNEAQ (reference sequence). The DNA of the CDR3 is TGTGCCAGCAGCCCCCCGGACGGTACAGATACGCAGTATTTT. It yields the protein CASSPPDGTDTQYF.

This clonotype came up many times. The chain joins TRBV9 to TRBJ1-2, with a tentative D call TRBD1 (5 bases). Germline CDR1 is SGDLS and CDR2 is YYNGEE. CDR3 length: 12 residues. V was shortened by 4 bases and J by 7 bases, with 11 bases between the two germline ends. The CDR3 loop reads CASSSAGGGYTF. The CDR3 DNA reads TGTGCCAGCAGCTCAGCGGGGGGTGGCTACACCTTC.

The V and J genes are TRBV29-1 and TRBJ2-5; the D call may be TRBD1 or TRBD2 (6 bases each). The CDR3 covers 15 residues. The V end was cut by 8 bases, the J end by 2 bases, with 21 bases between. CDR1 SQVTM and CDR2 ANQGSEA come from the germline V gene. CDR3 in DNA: TGCAGCTCCCTAGGTGGGGGCGGGGTTCAAGAGACCCAGTACTTC. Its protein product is CSSLGGGGVQETQYF.

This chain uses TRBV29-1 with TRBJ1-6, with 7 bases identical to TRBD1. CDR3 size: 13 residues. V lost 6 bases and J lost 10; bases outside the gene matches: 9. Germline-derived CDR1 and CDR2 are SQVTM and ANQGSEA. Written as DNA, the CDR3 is TGCAGCGTCGCGGACAGGCCGCGGTCACCCCTCCACTTT. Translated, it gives CSVADRPRSPLHF.

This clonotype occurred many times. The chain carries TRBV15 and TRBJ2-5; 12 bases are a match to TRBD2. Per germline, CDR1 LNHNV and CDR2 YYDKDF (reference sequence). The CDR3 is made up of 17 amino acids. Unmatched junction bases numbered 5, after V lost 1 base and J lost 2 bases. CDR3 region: CATSRGTSGDGQETQYF. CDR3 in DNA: TGTGCCACCAGCAGAGGGACTAGCGGGGACGGGCAAGAGACCCAGTACTTC.

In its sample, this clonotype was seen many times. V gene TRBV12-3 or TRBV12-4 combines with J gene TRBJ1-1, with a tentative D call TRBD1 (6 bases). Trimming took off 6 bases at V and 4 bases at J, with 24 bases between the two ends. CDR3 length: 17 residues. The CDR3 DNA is TGTGCCAGCAGCCCGGAGACAGGATTCGTGGCGTCCACTGAAGCTTTCTTT. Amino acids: CASSPETGFVASTEAFF.

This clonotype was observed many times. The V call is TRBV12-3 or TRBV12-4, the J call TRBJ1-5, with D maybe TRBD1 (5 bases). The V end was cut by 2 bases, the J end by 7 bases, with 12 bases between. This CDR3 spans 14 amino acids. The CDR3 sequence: CASSLFQGDQPQHF. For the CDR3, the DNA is TGTGCCAGCAGTTTATTTCAGGGTGACCAGCCCCAGCATTTT.

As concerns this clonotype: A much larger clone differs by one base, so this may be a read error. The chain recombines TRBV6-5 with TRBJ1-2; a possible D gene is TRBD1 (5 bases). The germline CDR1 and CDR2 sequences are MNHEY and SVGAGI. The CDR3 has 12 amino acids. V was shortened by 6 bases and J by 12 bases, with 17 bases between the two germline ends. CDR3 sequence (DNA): TGTGCCAGCAGCCCCGCCCAGGGCGGCCACACCTTC. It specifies CASSPAQGGHTF.

CDR3 sequence: CATSPETQYF. CDR3 sequence (DNA): TGCGCCACCTCACCAGAGACCCAGTACTTC. The V and J genes are TRBV10-2 and TRBJ2-5; no definite D call. From germline, CDR1 is WSHSY and CDR2 SAAADI. The CDR3 is made up of 10 amino acids. V was pared by 10 bases and J by 4 bases, with 7 bases between.

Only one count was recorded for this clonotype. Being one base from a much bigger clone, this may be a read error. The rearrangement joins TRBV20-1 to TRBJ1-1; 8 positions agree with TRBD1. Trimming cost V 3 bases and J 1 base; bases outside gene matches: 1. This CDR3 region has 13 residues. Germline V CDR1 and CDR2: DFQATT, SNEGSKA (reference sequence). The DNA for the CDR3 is TGCAGTGCTAGTCAGGGGGCGAACACTGAAGCTTTCTTT. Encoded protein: CSASQGANTEAFF.

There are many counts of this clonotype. The CDR3 DNA follows: TGTGCCAGCAGCCAAAAGAGTTTCCAAGAGACCCAGTACTTC. It codes for CASSQKSFQETQYF. The rearrangement joins TRBV11-2 to TRBJ2-5; no definite D call. V was pared by 5 bases and J by 1 base, with 11 bases between. The CDR3 sequence is 14 residues long. Germline assignment: CDR1 SGHAT and CDR2 FQNNGV.

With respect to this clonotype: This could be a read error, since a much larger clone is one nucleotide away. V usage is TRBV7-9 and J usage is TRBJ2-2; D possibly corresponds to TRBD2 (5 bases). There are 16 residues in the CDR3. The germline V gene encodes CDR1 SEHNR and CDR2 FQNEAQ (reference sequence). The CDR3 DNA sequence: TGTGCCAGCAGCGCACCGGTAGGAGGTAACACCGGGGAGCTGCTTTTT. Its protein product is CASSAPVGGNTGELLF.

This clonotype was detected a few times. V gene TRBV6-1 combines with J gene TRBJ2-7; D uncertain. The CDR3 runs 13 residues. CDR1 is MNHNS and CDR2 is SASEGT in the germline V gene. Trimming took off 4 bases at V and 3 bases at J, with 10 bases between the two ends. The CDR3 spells CASSVYRHYEQYF. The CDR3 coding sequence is TGTGCCAGCAGTGTATACAGACACTACGAGCAGTACTTC.

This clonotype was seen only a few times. The CDR3: CASSETAEGEKLFF. The CDR3 coding sequence is TGTGCCAGCAGTGAGACGGCCGAGGGTGAAAAACTGTTTTTT. The V gene is TRBV12-3 or TRBV12-4, the J gene TRBJ1-4; D gene ambiguous. Trimming took off 5 bases at V and 7 bases at J, with 14 bases between the two ends. This CDR3 comprises 14 residues.

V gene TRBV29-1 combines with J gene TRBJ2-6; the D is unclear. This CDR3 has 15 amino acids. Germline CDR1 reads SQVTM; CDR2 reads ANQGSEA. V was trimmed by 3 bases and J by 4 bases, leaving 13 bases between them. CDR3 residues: CSVDGVASGANVLTF. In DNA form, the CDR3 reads TGCAGCGTTGATGGAGTAGCAAGCGGGGCCAACGTCCTGACTTTC.

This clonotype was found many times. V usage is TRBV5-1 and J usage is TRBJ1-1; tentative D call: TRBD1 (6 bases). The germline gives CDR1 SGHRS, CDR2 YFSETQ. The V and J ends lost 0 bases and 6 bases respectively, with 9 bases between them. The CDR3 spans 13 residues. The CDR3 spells CASSLVPGAEAFF. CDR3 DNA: TGCGCCAGCAGCTTGGTACCAGGGGCTGAAGCTTTCTTT.

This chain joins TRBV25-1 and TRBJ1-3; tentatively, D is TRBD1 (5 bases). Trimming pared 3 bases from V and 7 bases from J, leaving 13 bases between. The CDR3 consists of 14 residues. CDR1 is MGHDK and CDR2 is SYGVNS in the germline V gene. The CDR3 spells CASSEGRGLNTIYF. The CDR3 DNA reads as TGTGCCAGCAGTGAGGGGCGTGGATTGAACACCATATATTTT.